This TCR beta chain was identified in a study of shared clonotypes between healthy human individuals. Study in general: The donor group consisted of a couple of women and three men, aged 18 to 49.

The method was immunoSEQ multiplex PCR; TCRdb's version includes in-frame clones alone and lacks a portion of them. The repertoire holds roughly 1 million clones, with around 75% as singletons. About this clone: This sample includes further DNA sequences coding for the same CDR3.

The clonotype originates from a man younger than 30 in good health. The sample consisted of memory CD4+ T cells sorted from blood. Regarding subset: CD45RA-negative fraction.

In DNA form, the CDR3 reads TGTGCCAGCAGCCCTGACAGTAACTATGGCTACACCTTC. Protein sequence: CASSPDSNYGYTF. This sequence joins TRBV11-1 and TRBJ1-2; D is possibly TRBD1 (5 bases). Germline CDR1 is SGHAT and CDR2 is FQDESV (reference sequence). V was trimmed by 5 bases and J by 1 base, leaving 8 bases between them. The CDR3 totals 13 residues. Combining the CDR3 with reference TRBV11-1 and TRBJ1-2 gives the whole variable domain EAEVAQSPRYKITEKSQAVAFWCDPISGHATLYWYRQILGQGPELLVQFQDESVVDDSQLPKDRFSAERLKGVDSTLKIQPAELGDSAMYLCASSPDSNYGYTFGSGTRLTVV.